The clone carrying this T cell receptor (beta chain) was found many times. Antigen: not known. This entry is derived from a study of regulatory T cells in long-lasting Graves disease. Study-wide results and limits: Persistent disease favored TRBV28, TRBJ1-2 and TRBJ2-5.

Relying on iRepertoire HTBI primers and Arm-PCR of CDR3 regions, the team built TCR beta libraries. One entry per CDR3 protein, called by TCRdb with MiXCR from the multiplex PCR reads. The table lists 550,000 to 650,000 distinct CDR3 sequences, about 16% of them singletons. Trimming took 7 bases from V and 1 from J, leaving 18 bases between them. The CDR3 totals 16 residues. Specified time point: newly diagnosed GD, antithyroid drugs for less than 3 months. The TCR library was made from RNA that had been extracted from PBMCs in TRIzol. These data were likewise used in another study, on T cells in Graves' hyperthyroidism and ophthalmopathy.

The TCR sequence derives from a man between 18 and 29 years old with Graves disease. This specimen consisted of peripheral blood mononuclear cells (PBMCs), obtained at new diagnosis, from a patient treated with antithyroid drugs. This sequence joins TRBV12-3 or TRBV12-4 and TRBJ2-3; weak D call: TRBD2 (6 bases). This CDR3 is CASNPTVASGTDTQYF. In DNA form, the CDR3 reads TGTGCCAGCAACCCGACGGTGGCTAGCGGCACAGATACGCAGTATTTT.